The next 5 T cell receptor beta chains were all read from a single sample in a study of regulatory T cells in long-lasting Graves disease (dated by TCRdb to the early 2020s). The library was generated by multiplex PCR. Sequencing relied on an Illumina HiSeq 4000. To build TCR beta libraries, CDR3 regions were amplified by Arm-PCR using iRepertoire HTBI primers. The public reads were reanalyzed by TCRdb: fastp trimming at Q25, MiXCR alignment, in-frame beta chains only. Identical CDR3 protein sequences are pooled into one entry, listed with their most common genes and DNA. This sample holds more than 400,000 distinct CDR3 sequences; about 16% were observed only once. 10% to 15% of the sample goes to the ten largest clones. The time point label of this sample denotes: newly diagnosed GD, antithyroid drugs for less than 3 months. For both TCR sequencing and RNA sequencing, RNA was extracted from PBMCs using TRIzol.

These data are also associated with another study on T cells in Graves' hyperthyroidism and ophthalmopathy.

This material consisted of peripheral blood mononuclear cells (PBMCs), taken at new diagnosis, from a patient treated with antithyroid drugs. The source of these receptors is a man aged 40-49 years with Graves disease. Donor details come from another sample of the same person, matched by shared clones.

This clonotype appeared a few times. Its ends do not fully match the called genes, so a read error is possible. The DNA for the CDR3 is TGTGCCAGCAGTTTAGGTCCCCGCGGGACAAATCGGCCCCAGCATTTT. This encodes CASSLGPRGTNRPQHF. The chain carries TRBV12-3 or TRBV12-4 and TRBJ1-5, with D possibly being TRBD1 (6 bases). CDR3 size: 16 residues.

This clonotype was seen a few times. The chain recombines TRBV20-1 with TRBJ2-1; D uncertain. The CDR3 length is 15 residues. Per the germline V gene, CDR1 is DFQATT and CDR2 is SNEGSKA (reference sequence). V lost 0 bases to trimming and J lost 1 base, with 10 bases between them. In DNA, the CDR3 is TGCAGTGCTAGAGATTCTAGTGTTTCCTACAATGAGCAGTTCTTC. Translation: CSARDSSVSYNEQFF.

This clonotype was picked up many times. V usage is TRBV28 and J usage is TRBJ2-3, with TRBD2 identical over 10 bases. V gave up 5 bases and J gave up 6 bases; unmatched junction bases: 5. CDR1 and CDR2 from the germline V gene are MDHEN and SYDVKM. The CDR3 is 14 amino acids. CDR3 DNA: TGTGCCAGCAGTGTAGCGGGAGGACCGGATACGCAGTATTTT. This sequence encodes CASSVAGGPDTQYF.

The chain employs TRBV7-2 and TRBJ2-1; maybe TRBD2 (5 bases). Germline lookup yields CDR1 SGHTA and CDR2 FQGNSA. V was shortened by 4 bases and J by 7 bases, with 5 bases between the two germline ends. CDR3 length: 11 amino acids. CDR3 loop: CASSWTNEQFF. The CDR3 nucleotides are TGTGCCAGCAGCTGGACTAATGAGCAGTTCTTC.

CDR3 DNA: TGCAGTGCTAGAGTCGAAGGGGTCAACCCAGCCGGGGAGCTGTTTTTT. Protein: CSARVEGVNPAGELFF. The rearrangement uses TRBV20-1 and TRBJ2-2, with D possibly matching TRBD1 (5 bases). The germline CDR1 and CDR2 sequences are DFQATT and SNEGSKA (reference sequence). The CDR3 is 16 residues long. V was cut by 1 base and J by 6 bases, with 18 bases left in between.